A single sample gave rise to the 18 T cell receptor beta chains below, sequenced in a study of shared clonotypes between healthy human individuals. Profiled with immunoSEQ multiplex PCR; TCRdb holds only in-frame clones, not every one. The top ten hold under 0.45% of the sample, which has more than 2,000,000 clones, more than 80% seen once. Sequencing was carried out using naive CD4+ T cells from PBMCs. The subset is: CD45RA+ positively selected. The origin of the receptors is a man aged 18 to 35 in good health. Some clones in this sample may be carry-over from other donors' samples.

The CDR3 DNA is TGTGCCAGTAGTATGGTATACCCAAGGGGCTCCTACGAGCAGTACTTC. Protein sequence: CASSMVYPRGSYEQYF. The chain couples TRBV19 to TRBJ2-7; TRBD1 is a possible D gene (5 bases). This CDR3 spans 16 amino acids. CDR1 and CDR2 from the germline V gene are LNHDA and SQIVND (reference sequence). V shed 3 bases and J shed 0 bases, with 15 bases lying between them.

The chain has TRBV4-2 and TRBJ1-2; the D gene is possibly TRBD1 (6 bases). The V and J ends lost 4 bases and 4 bases respectively, with 13 bases between them. Germline V gene data show CDR1 as LGHNA and CDR2 as YNFKEQ. The CDR3 runs to 14 residues. Written as DNA, the CDR3 is TGTGCCAGCAGCCCCGACGGGGGCACCTATGGCTACACCTTC. Amino acids: CASSPDGGTYGYTF.

Regarding this clone: At the DNA level, this CDR3 is encoded by other sequences in the same sample as well. This sequence joins TRBV12-5 and TRBJ2-3; D is undetermined. The CDR3 consists of 14 residues. Germline CDR1 reads LGHNT; CDR2 reads FRNRAP. The V end was cut by 5 bases, the J end by 0 bases, with 9 bases between. This CDR3 is CASGLGRSTDTQYF. The CDR3, as DNA: TGTGCTAGTGGTCTGGGCCGGAGCACAGATACGCAGTATTTT.

The chain uses TRBV7-2 and TRBJ1-4, with TRBD1 as a possible D gene (5 bases). Germline loops: CDR1 SGHTA, CDR2 FQGNSA. This CDR3 has 15 amino acids. The V end lost 7 bases, the J end lost 8 bases, and 20 bases lay between the germline ends. The DNA of the CDR3 is TGTGCCAGCAACACGGGGCCGGGTGCGGAGGAAAAACTGTTTTTT. Translated, it gives CASNTGPGAEEKLFF.

The chain has TRBV19 and TRBJ2-1, with TRBD1 matching 7 bases. Per the germline V gene, CDR1 is LNHDA and CDR2 is SQIVND (reference sequence). The trim removed 3 bases at V and 2 bases at J, leaving 4 bases unmatched. This CDR3 is built from 15 residues. Here the CDR3 DNA reads TGTGCCAGTAGTATTGAACAGGGGACCTACAATGAGCAGTTCTTC. It encodes CASSIEQGTYNEQFF.

This sequence joins TRBV9 and TRBJ1-5; 12 bases are a match to TRBD1. The length of the CDR3 is 14 residues. The trim removed 3 bases at V and 9 bases at J, leaving 4 bases unmatched. The germline gives CDR1 SGDLS, CDR2 YYNGEE. The CDR3, as DNA: TGTGCCAGCAGCGGGGACAGGGGGCTTGGGCCCCAGCATTTT. This codes for CASSGDRGLGPQHF.

Details on this clone: Within the sample, other DNA sequences also encode this same CDR3. The V gene is TRBV4-1, the J gene TRBJ2-5; the D is unclear. The CDR3 runs to 13 residues. Trimming cost V 1 base and J 5 bases, with 8 bases left between them. Germline V gene data show CDR1 as MGHRA and CDR2 as YSYEKL. CDR3 DNA: TGCGCCAGCAGCCAAGTAATGGGGGAGACCCAGTACTTC. Translating it yields CASSQVMGETQYF.

The chain links TRBV6-6 to TRBJ1-5; the D is unclear. V was pared by 7 bases and J by 4 bases, with 14 bases between. From germline, CDR1 is MNHNY and CDR2 SVGAGI (reference sequence). The CDR3 contains 14 residues. The DNA for the CDR3 is TGTGCCAGCAACCAACAGACCGGTAATCAGCCCCAGCATTTT. Translating gives CASNQQTGNQPQHF.

The gene calls are TRBV6-1 and TRBJ2-7; 7 bases map to TRBD2. From germline, CDR1 is MNHNS and CDR2 SASEGT. Trimming cost V 5 bases and J 2 bases; bases outside gene matches: 9. The CDR3 length is 15 residues. CDR3 nucleotides: TGTGCCAGCAGTCAAACGGGACTACCTACCTACGAGCAGTACTTC. Its translation: CASSQTGLPTYEQYF.

This rearrangement joins TRBV27 to TRBJ2-1, with 8 bases that match TRBD2. The J segment lost 0 bases and the V segment lost 6 bases, leaving 1 base of the junction unmatched. CDR3 length: 14 residues. CDR1 and CDR2 from the germline V gene are MNHEY and SMNVEV (reference sequence). CDR3 DNA sequence: TGTGCCAGCAGGCGGGAGGTCTCCTACAATGAGCAGTTCTTC. Translating it yields CASRREVSYNEQFF.

This chain joins TRBV9 and TRBJ2-1; 8 bases are a match to TRBD2. Losses at the gene ends were 0 bases for V and 9 bases for J; bases not matched to a gene: 11. This CDR3 is 16 amino acids long. Germline V gene lookup returns CDR1 SGDLS and CDR2 YYNGEE. The CDR3 sequence is CASSVAPSGREGEQFF. In DNA form, the CDR3 reads TGTGCCAGCAGCGTAGCTCCTAGCGGGCGAGAGGGTGAGCAGTTCTTC. Supplemented by reference TRBV9 and TRBJ2-1, the full variable domain reads DSGVTQTPKHLITATGQRVTLRCSPRSGDLSVYWYQQSLDQGLQFLIQYYNGEERAKGNILERFSAQQFPDLHSELNLSSLELGDSALYFCASSVAPSGREGEQFFGPGTRLTVL.

This clone turned up a few times. V and J are TRBV7-8 and TRBJ2-5; D gene ambiguous. V lost 3 bases, J lost 7 bases, and 3 bases lay in between. This CDR3 has 10 amino acids. The germline CDR1 and CDR2 sequences are SGHVS and FQNEAQ. DNA for the CDR3: TGTGCCAGCAGCTTTGGGACCCAGTACTTC. It specifies CASSFGTQYF. Looking up the rest from reference TRBV7-8 and TRBJ2-5 gives the full variable domain: GAGVSQSPRYKVAKRGQDVALRCDPISGHVSLFWYQQALGQGPEFLTYFQNEAQLDKSGLPSDRFFAERPEGSVSTLKIQRTQQEDSAVYLCASSFGTQYFGPGTRLLVL.

This clone was seen once. This chain connects TRBV7-2 to TRBJ1-2; D unresolved. The length of the CDR3 is 14 residues. V gave up 3 bases and J gave up 5 bases, with 13 bases separating them. Germline V CDR1 and CDR2: SGHTA, FQGNSA. The CDR3 protein is CASSLSREPYGYTF. The CDR3 DNA reads as TGTGCCAGCAGCTTGTCCCGGGAGCCTTATGGCTACACCTTC.

This rearrangement joins TRBV4-1 to TRBJ2-1; 11 positions agree with TRBD2. The germline CDR1 and CDR2 sequences are MGHRA and YSYEKL. There are 17 residues in the CDR3. Trimming removed 3 bases from V and 5 bases from J; junction bases left unmatched: 9. Written as DNA, the CDR3 is TGCGCCAGCAGCCAGCGGACGACTAGCGGGAACCACAATGAGCAGTTCTTC. Translated: CASSQRTTSGNHNEQFF.

The V call is TRBV5-5, the J call TRBJ2-5; 9 bases are shared with TRBD1. The CDR3 loop spans 15 amino acids. Germline V gene lookup returns CDR1 SGHKS and CDR2 YYEKEE (reference sequence). With V trimmed by 2 bases and J by 5 bases, 7 bases remained unmatched. CDR3 in amino acids: CASSLQQGAGETQYF. CDR3 bases: TGTGCCAGCAGCTTACAACAGGGGGCAGGGGAGACCCAGTACTTC.

This sequence joins TRBV5-4 and TRBJ1-2, with 10 bases identical to TRBD1. Germline-derived CDR1 and CDR2 are SGHNT and YYREEE (reference sequence). The trim removed 0 bases at V and 8 bases at J, leaving 13 bases unmatched. CDR3 length equals 17 residues. CDR3 coding DNA: TGTGCCAGCAGCTTGGGATTAGGGGACAGGGGTCGCGGAGGCTACACCTTC. It encodes CASSLGLGDRGRGGYTF.

This chain uses TRBV7-3 with TRBJ1-2; perhaps TRBD1 as D (6 bases). CDR1 and CDR2 (germline): SGHTA, FQGTGA. Trimming left V 5 bases short and J 6 bases short, with 16 bases between. This CDR3 has 14 residues. This CDR3 reads CASSPGGRRDGYTF. CDR3 DNA: TGTGCCAGCAGCCCGGGGGGGCGGCGGGATGGCTACACCTTC.

This clone was seen a few times. The J gene is TRBJ1-5, the V gene TRBV28, with 8 nucleotides matching TRBD1. Per the germline V gene, CDR1 is MDHEN and CDR2 is SYDVKM. This CDR3 comprises 16 residues. Losses at the gene ends were 8 bases for V and 2 bases for J; bases not matched to a gene: 11. The CDR3 here is CASGRDRIIGNQPQHF. In DNA, the CDR3 is TGTGCCAGCGGACGGGACAGGATCATTGGCAATCAGCCCCAGCATTTT.